This T cell receptor beta chain was identified in a study of shared clonotypes between healthy human individuals. With regard to this clone: Its specificity is unknown.

General study results and limits: Represented diversity, genetic and exposure-history alike, was limited by few donors.

Germline V CDR1 and CDR2: SGDLS, YYNGEE. The V end lost 4 bases, the J end lost 5 bases, and 15 bases lay between the germline ends. This CDR3 is built from 14 residues. This table comes from immunoSEQ multiplex PCR, and its TCRdb copy is limited to in-frame clones, with some not included. This sample yields approximately 640,000 clones, of which less than 95% are seen a single time; 30% to 35% belongs to the top ten. Donors comprised only Caucasian adults living in Nashville, Tennessee. The TCR originated in a man younger than 35 in good health. Some clones in this sample may be carry-over from other donors' samples. Specimen: memory CD8+ T cells from PBMCs. Subset meaning: CD45RO+ cells pooled with CCR7-negative TemRA cells. The chain combines TRBV9 with TRBJ1-1; D possibly corresponds to TRBD1 (6 bases). CDR3 sequence: CASSPGGLRTEAFF. In DNA, the CDR3 is TGTGCCAGCAGCCCGGGGGGGCTCCGGACTGAAGCTTTCTTT.